A selection of T cell receptor beta chains follows, all from one sample in a study of cytomegalovirus exposure and HLA in healthy donors. The data were produced by immunoSEQ multiplex PCR, yet TCRdb's version contains in-frame clones alone and is incomplete. The sample lists approximately 110,000 clones; 74% were seen once. Material: PBMCs. These receptors were obtained from a woman aged 45-60 years in good health and CMV-seropositive. Each CDR3 is given with its conserved first and last residue. D genes are given only for firm matches. The size entry is marked missing in some rows and otherwise reads once, few, many or a size class.

-	TRBJ2-7	TRBV28	TRBD1	TGTGCCAGCAGGACCTTCAGGGGGTATGGGTCCTACGAGCAGTACTTC	CASRTFRGYGSYEQYF
-	TRBJ2-7	TRBV9	-	TGTGCCAGCAGCCCTAAGGGGGATTTTTACGAGCAGTACTTC	CASSPKGDFYEQYF
few	TRBJ1-2	TRBV5-1	-	TGCGCCAGCAGCTTGGGGGCGACAGATTTCTATGGCTACACCTTC	CASSLGATDFYGYTF
-	TRBJ1-5	TRBV6-6	-	TGTGCCAGCAGCTGGGGGGATGAACGGGCCCAGCATTTT	CASSWGDERAQHF
-	TRBJ1-4	TRBV6-6	-	TGTGCCAGCAACCCCCGGGGAGGACGGAATGAAAAACTGTTTTTT	CASNPRGGRNEKLFF
once	TRBJ2-7	TRBV7-9	-	TGTGCCAGCAGCCTAGACAATTCCGAGCAGTACTTC	CASSLDNSEQYF
few	TRBJ2-5	TRBV27	TRBD1	TGTGCCAGCAGACCTTCCGGGACAGGGGGCCAAGAGACCCAGTACTTC	CASRPSGTGGQETQYF
-	TRBJ2-5	TRBV7-9	-	TGTGCCAGCAGCTCCAATCAAGAGACCCAGTACTTC	CASSSNQETQYF
-	TRBJ1-2	TRBV11-2	TRBD1	TGTGCCAGCAGCTTAGAGGACAGGGGGTATGGCTACACCTTC	CASSLEDRGYGYTF
-	TRBJ1-2	TRBV7-2	-	TGTGCCAGCAGCTTAGACAGGGATGCCTATGGCTACACCTTC	CASSLDRDAYGYTF
-	TRBJ2-7	TRBV5-8	TRBD1	TGTGCCAGCAGCTTGGTCCAGGGACAGGGGCGCGACGAGCAGTACTTC	CASSLVQGQGRDEQYF
few	TRBJ2-7	TRBV7-2	TRBD2	TGTGCCAGCAGCTCGAGGGGACTAGGGGTATCGGAGCAGTACTTC	CASSSRGLGVSEQYF
-	TRBJ1-6	TRBV6-5	TRBD1	TGTGCCAGCACCCAGAGGGGGCTTAATTCACCCCTCCACTTT	CASTQRGLNSPLHF
-	TRBJ2-1	TRBV10-1	-	TGCGCCAGCAGTGCTGCAGGGGCCCTTTCTGGTTACAATGAGCAGTTCTTC	CASSAAGALSGYNEQFF
few	TRBJ1-6	TRBV7-2	TRBD1	TGTGCCAGCGGCCGGGACAGGGGGCGCGAGTCACCCCTCCACTTT	CASGRDRGRESPLHF
-	TRBJ2-5	TRBV6-6	TRBD1	TGTGCCAGCAGCCCGGACAGGATCGTACAAGAGACCCAGTACTTC	CASSPDRIVQETQYF
-	TRBJ2-3	TRBV19	TRBD1	TGTGCCAGTAGTATCGACAGGGATGCCACAGATACGCAGTATTTT	CASSIDRDATDTQYF
-	TRBJ2-3	TRBV6-4	TRBD2	TGTGCCAGCAGTGAGGGACTAGCCAAAGATACGCAGTATTTT	CASSEGLAKDTQYF
-	TRBJ2-3	TRBV7-9	-	TGTGCCAGCAGCTTAACTAGCCCGAGCGATACGCAGTATTTT	CASSLTSPSDTQYF
-	TRBJ2-1	TRBV9	-	TGTGCCAGCAGCGTAGATCCAACCTACAATGAGCAGTTCTTC	CASSVDPTYNEQFF
once	TRBJ1-3	TRBV4-1	-	TGCGCCAGCAGCCAACCGGGACAAAGAGGAAACACCATATATTTT	CASSQPGQRGNTIYF
once	TRBJ2-3	TRBV5-1	TRBD2	TGCGCCAGCAGCTTGGGAATAGCGGGGGGGCCAGATACGCAGTATTTT	CASSLGIAGGPDTQYF
-	TRBJ1-5	TRBV11-2	-	TGTGCCAGCAGCTTAGACGGGGGGAATCAGCCCCAGCATTTT	CASSLDGGNQPQHF
-	TRBJ2-3	TRBV7-9	-	TGTGCCAGCAGCCCGGGTGTGGGTGGTCAAACAGATACGCAGTATTTT	CASSPGVGGQTDTQYF
once	TRBJ2-1	TRBV20-1	-	TGCAGTGGGAGGATCCAGGCTGAGCAGTTCTTC	CSGRIQAEQFF
once	TRBJ1-6	TRBV5-5	-	TGTGCCAGCAGCTTCAGGGGTAGGGATTCACCCCTCCACTTT	CASSFRGRDSPLHF
once	TRBJ1-6	TRBV2	-	TGTGCCAGCAGTGGTTTCGGGGGTGCACCCCTCCACTTT	CASSGFGGAPLHF
-	TRBJ2-2	TRBV6-1	TRBD1	TGTGCCAGCAACCTTGGACAGGGCGACACCGGGGAGCTGTTTTTT	CASNLGQGDTGELFF
-	TRBJ2-5	TRBV7-9	TRBD2	TGTGCCAGCAGCGTACTAGCGGGGGAACAAGAGACCCAGTACTTC	CASSVLAGEQETQYF
-	TRBJ1-1	TRBV7-9	-	TGTGCCAGCATTCCAAGCCGGGGGTTAATGAACACTGAAGCTTTCTTT	CASIPSRGLMNTEAFF
-	TRBJ2-1	TRBV10-3	TRBD2	TGTGCCGCGGCATATCTAGCGGACAATGAGCAGTTCTTC	CAAAYLADNEQFF
-	TRBJ2-2	TRBV10-3	TRBD2	TGTGCCATCGGGACGGGGGGAGCCACCGGGGAGCTGTTTTTT	CAIGTGGATGELFF
-	TRBJ2-7	TRBV6-5	-	TGTGCCAGCAGTTACTCACGGGGGTCCTACGAGCAGTACTTC	CASSYSRGSYEQYF
-	TRBJ1-5	TRBV4-1	-	TGCGCCAGCAGCCAAGATCGCAGGGACAATCAGCCCCAGCATTTT	CASSQDRRDNQPQHF
-	TRBJ2-5	TRBV7-2	TRBD2	TGTGCCAGCAGCCTGGAGCGGGGGGGCCAGGGGGAGACCCAGTACTTC	CASSLERGGQGETQYF
-	TRBJ2-4	TRBV2	-	TGTGCCAGCAGTGAAGCGGGGTGGGGGGTTCAGTACTTC	CASSEAGWGVQYF
-	TRBJ2-5	TRBV6-5	-	TGTGCCAGCAGTGTACAGGGAGAGACCCAGTACTTC	CASSVQGETQYF
-	TRBJ1-5	TRBV5-1	-	TGCGCCAAACACAGGGATAGCAATCAGCCCCAGCATTTT	CAKHRDSNQPQHF
-	TRBJ1-2	TRBV2	-	TGTGCCAGCAGCGAGACACCGAACTATGGCTACACCTTC	CASSETPNYGYTF
few	TRBJ1-1	TRBV5-1	-	TGCGCCAGCAGCTTGTCGGGATCGCACACTGAAGCTTTCTTT	CASSLSGSHTEAFF
-	TRBJ2-4	TRBV10-2	TRBD2	TGCGCCAGCAGTTTTTCTAGCGGGGGGGCGATTGCCAAAAACATTCAGTACTTC	CASSFSSGGAIAKNIQYF
-	TRBJ2-1	TRBV5-4	-	TGTGCCAGCAGCTTGATGAACAACAATGAGCAGTTCTTC	CASSLMNNNEQFF